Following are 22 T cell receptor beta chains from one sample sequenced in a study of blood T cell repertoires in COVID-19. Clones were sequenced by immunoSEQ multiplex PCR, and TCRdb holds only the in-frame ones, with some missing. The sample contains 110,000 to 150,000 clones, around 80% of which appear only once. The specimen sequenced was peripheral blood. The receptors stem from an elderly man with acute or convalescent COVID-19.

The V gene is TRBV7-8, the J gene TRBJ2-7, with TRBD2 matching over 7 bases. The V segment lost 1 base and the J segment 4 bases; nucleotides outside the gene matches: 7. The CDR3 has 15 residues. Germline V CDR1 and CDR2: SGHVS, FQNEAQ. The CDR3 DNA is TGTGCCAGCAGCTTAGTCCCTAGCGGTACTTACGAGCAGTACTTC. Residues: CASSLVPSGTYEQYF.

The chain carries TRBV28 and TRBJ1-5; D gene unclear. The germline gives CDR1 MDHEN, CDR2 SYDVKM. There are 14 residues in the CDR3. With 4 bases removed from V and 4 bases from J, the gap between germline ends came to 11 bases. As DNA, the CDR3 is TGTGCCAGCAGTTATTACTTTGGTAATCAGCCCCAGCATTTT. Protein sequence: CASSYYFGNQPQHF. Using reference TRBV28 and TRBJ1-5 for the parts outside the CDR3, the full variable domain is DVKVTQSSRYLVKRTGEKVFLECVQDMDHENMFWYRQDPGLGLRLIYFSYDVKMKEKGDIPEGYSVSREKKERFSLILESASTNQTSMYLCASSYYFGNQPQHFGDGTRLSIL.

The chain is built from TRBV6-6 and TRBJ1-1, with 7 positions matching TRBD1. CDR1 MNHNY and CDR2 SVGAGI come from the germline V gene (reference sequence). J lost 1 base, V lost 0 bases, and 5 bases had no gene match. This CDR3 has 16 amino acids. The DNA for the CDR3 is TGTGCCAGCAGTTACTCGTTAGCAGGGGGGAACACTGAAGCTTTCTTT. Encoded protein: CASSYSLAGGNTEAFF.

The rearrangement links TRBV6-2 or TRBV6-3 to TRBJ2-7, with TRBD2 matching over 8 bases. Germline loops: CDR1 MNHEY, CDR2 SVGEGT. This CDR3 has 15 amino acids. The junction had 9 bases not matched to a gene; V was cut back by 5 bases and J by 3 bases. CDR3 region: CASSPKGRGVYEQYF. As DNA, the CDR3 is TGTGCCAGCAGTCCAAAGGGGCGGGGGGTCTACGAGCAGTACTTC.

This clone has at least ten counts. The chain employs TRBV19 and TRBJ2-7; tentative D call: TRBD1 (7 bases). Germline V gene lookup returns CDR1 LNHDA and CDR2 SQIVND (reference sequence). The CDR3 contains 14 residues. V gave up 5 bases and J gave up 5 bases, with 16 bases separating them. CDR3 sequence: CASSAGTGAHEQYF. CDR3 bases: TGTGCCAGTAGTGCGGGAACAGGGGCCCACGAGCAGTACTTC.

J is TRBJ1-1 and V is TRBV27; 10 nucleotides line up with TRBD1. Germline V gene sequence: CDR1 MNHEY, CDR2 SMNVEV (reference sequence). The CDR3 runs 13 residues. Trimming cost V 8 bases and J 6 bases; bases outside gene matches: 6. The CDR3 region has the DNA TGTGCCAGCGGGGACAGGGGAGTTTCTGAAGCTTTCTTT. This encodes CASGDRGVSEAFF.

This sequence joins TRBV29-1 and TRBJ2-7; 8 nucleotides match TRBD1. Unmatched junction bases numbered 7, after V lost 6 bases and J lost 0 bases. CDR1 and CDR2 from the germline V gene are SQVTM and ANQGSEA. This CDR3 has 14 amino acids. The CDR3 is CSVIDRGGSYEQYF. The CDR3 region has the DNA TGCAGCGTCATTGACAGGGGAGGCTCCTACGAGCAGTACTTC.

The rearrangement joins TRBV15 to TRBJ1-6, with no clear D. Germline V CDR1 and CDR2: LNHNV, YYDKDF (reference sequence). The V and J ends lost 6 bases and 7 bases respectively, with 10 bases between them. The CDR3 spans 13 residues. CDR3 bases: TGTGCCACCAGGGTAGGGAGGAATTCACCCCTCCACTTT. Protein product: CATRVGRNSPLHF. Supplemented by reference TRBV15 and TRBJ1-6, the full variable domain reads DAMVIQNPRYQVTQFGKPVTLSCSQTLNHNVMYWYQQKSSQAPKLLFHYYDKDFNNEADTPDNFQSRRPNTSFCFLDIRSPGLGDTAMYLCATRVGRNSPLHFGNGTRLTVT.

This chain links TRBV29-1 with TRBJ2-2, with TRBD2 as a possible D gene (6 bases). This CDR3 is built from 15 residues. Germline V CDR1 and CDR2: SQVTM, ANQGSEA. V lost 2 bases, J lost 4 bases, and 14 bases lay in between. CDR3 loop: CSVELGARGTGELFF. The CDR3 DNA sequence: TGCAGCGTTGAACTCGGGGCGCGGGGCACCGGGGAGCTGTTTTTT.

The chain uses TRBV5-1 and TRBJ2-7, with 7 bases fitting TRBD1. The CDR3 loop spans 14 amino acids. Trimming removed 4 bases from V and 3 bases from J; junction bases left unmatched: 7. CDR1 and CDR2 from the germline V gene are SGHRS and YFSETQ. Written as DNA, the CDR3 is TGCGCCAGCAGCCCGCGAGGGGGCGGCTACGAGCAGTACTTC. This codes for CASSPRGGGYEQYF.

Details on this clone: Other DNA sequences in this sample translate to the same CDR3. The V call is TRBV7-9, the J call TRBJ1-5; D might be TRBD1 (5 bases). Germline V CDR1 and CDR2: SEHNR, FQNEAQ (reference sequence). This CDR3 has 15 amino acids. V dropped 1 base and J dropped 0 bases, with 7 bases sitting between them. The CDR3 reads CASSLGGVSNQPQHF. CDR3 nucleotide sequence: TGTGCCAGCAGCTTAGGGGGGGTTAGCAATCAGCCCCAGCATTTT.

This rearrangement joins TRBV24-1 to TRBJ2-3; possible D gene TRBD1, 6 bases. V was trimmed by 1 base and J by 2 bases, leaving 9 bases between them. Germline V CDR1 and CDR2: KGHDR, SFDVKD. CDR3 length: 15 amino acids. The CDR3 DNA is TGTGCCACCAGTGATTTAAGGGGGAACACAGATACGCAGTATTTT. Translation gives CATSDLRGNTDTQYF.

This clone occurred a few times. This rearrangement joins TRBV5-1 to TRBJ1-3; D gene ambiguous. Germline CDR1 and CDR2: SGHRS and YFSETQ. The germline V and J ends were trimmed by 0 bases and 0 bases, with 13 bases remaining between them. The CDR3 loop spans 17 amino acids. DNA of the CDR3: TGCGCCAGCAGCTTGGGTTCGAGGGATAGCTCTGGAAACACCATATATTTT. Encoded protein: CASSLGSRDSSGNTIYF.

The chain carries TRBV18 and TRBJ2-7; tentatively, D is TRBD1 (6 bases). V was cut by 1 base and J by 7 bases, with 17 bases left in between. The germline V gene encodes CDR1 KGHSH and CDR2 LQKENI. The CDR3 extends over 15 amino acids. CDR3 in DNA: TGTGCCAGCTCACCACTGGACAGCGCGCTCGCGGAGCAGTACTTC. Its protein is CASSPLDSALAEQYF.

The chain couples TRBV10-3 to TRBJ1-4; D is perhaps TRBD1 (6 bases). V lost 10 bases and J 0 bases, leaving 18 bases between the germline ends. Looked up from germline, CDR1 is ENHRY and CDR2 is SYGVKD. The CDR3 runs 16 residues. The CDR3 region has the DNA TGTGCCACTACCCCCAGGGGCCAAGCAACTAATGAAAAACTGTTTTTT. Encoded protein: CATTPRGQATNEKLFF.

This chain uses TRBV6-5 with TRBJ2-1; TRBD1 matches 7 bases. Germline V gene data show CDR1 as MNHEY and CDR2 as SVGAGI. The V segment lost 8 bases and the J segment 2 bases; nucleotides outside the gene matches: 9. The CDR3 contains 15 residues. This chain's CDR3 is CASGSNRGAYNEQFF. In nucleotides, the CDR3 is TGTGCCAGCGGTTCAAACAGGGGAGCCTACAATGAGCAGTTCTTC.

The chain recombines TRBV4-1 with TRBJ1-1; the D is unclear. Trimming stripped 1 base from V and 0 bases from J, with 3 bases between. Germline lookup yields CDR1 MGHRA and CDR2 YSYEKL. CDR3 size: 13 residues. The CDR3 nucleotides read TGCGCCAGCAGCCAAGTAGTGAACACTGAAGCTTTCTTT. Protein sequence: CASSQVVNTEAFF.

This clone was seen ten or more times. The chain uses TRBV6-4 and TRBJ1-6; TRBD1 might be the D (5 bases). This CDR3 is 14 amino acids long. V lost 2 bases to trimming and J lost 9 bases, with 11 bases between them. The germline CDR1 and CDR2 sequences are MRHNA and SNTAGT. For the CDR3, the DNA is TGTGCCAGCAGTGACGGAGGGGAGGGTTCACCCCTCCACTTT. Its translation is CASSDGGEGSPLHF.

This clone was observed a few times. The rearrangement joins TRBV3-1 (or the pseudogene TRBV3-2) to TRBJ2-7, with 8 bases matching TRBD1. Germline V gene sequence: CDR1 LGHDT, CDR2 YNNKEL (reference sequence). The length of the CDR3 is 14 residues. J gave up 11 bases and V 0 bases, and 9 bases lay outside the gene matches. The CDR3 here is CASSQDGRTGRKYF. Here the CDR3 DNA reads TGTGCCAGCAGCCAAGATGGGAGGACAGGGAGGAAGTACTTC.

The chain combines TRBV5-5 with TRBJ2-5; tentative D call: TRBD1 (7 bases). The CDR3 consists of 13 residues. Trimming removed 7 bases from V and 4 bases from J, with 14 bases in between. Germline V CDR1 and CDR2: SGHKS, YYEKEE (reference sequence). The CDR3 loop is CASGRQGGETQYF. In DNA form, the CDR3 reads TGTGCCAGCGGACGACAGGGAGGAGAGACCCAGTACTTC.

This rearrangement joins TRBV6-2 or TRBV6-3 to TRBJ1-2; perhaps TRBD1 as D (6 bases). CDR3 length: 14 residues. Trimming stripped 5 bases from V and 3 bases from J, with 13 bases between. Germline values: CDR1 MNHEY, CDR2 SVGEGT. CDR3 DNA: TGTGCCAGCAGTCAACCACAGGGTTACTATGGCTACACCTTC. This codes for CASSQPQGYYGYTF.

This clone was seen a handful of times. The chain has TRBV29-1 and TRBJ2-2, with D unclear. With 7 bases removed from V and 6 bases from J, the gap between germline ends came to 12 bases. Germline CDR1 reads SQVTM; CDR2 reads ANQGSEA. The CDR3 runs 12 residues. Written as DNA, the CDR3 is TGCAGCGCCTCCCCCTCCCCCGGGGAGCTGTTTTTT. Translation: CSASPSPGELFF.